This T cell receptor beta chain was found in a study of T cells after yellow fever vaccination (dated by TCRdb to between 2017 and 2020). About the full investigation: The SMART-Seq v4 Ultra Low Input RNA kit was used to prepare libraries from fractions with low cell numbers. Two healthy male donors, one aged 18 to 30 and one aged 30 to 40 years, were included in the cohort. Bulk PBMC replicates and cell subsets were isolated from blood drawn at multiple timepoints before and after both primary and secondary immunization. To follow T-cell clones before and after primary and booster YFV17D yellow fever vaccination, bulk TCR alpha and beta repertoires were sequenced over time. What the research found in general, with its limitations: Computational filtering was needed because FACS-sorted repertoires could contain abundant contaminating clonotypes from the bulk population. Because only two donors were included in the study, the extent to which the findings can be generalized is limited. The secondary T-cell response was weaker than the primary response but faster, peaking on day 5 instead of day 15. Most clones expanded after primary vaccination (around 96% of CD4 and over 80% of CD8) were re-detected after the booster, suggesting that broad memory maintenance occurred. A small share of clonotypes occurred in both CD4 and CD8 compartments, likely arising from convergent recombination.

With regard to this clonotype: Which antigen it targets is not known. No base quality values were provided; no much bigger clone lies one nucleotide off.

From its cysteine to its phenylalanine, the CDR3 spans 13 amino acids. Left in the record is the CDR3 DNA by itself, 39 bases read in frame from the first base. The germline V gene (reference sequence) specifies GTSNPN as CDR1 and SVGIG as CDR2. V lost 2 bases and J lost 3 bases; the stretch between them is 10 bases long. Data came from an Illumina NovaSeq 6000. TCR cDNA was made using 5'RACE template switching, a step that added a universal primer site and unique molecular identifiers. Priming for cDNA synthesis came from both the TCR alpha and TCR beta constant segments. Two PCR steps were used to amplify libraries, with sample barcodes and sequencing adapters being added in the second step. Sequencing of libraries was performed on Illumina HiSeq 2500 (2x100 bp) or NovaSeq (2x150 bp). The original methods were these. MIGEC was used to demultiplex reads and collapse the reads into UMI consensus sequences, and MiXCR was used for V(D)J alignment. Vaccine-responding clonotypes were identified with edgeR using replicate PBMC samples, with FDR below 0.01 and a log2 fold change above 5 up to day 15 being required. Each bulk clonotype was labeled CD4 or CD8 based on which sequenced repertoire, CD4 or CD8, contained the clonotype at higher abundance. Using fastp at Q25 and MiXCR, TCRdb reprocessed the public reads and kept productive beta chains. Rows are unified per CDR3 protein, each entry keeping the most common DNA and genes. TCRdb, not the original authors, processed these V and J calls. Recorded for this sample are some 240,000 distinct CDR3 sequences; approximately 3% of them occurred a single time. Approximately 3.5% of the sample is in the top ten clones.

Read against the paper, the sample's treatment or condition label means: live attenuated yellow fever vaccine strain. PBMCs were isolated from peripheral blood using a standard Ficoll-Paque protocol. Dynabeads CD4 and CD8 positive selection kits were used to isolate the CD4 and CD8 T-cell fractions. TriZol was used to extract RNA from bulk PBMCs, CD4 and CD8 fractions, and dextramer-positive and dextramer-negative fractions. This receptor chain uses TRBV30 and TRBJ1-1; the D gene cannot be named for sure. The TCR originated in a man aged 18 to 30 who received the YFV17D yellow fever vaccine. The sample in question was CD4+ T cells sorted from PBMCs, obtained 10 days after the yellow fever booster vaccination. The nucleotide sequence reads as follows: TGTGCCTGGAGTCGGGAGATGGACACTGAAGCTTTCTTT. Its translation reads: CAWSREMDTEAFF.